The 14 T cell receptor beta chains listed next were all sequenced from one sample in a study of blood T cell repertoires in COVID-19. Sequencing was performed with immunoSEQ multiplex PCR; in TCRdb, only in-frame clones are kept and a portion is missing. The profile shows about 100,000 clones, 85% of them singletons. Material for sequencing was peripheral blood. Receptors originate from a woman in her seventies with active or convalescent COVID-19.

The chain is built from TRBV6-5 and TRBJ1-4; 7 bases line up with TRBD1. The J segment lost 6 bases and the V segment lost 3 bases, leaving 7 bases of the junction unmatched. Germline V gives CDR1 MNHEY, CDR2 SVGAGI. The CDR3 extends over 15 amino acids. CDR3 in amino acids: CASSYRQGGDEKLFF. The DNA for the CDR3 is TGTGCCAGCAGTTATAGACAGGGCGGCGATGAAAAACTGTTTTTT.

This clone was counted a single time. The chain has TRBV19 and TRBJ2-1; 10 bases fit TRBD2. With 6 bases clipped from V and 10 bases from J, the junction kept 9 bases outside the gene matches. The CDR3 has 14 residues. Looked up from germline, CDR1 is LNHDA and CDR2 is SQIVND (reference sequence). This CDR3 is CASRERGGRGEQFF. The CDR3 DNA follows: TGTGCCAGTAGGGAGCGGGGGGGCCGTGGAGAGCAGTTCTTC.

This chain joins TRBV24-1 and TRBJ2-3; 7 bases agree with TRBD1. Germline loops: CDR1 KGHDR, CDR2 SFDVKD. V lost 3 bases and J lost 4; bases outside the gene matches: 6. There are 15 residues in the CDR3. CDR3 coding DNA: TGTGCCACCAGTGATCCAGGGGGTTCGGCAGATACGCAGTATTTT. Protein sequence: CATSDPGGSADTQYF.

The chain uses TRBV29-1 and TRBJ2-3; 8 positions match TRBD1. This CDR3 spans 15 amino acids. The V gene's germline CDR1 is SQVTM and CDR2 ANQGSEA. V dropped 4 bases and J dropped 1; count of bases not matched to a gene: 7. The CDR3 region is CSVVTSGQGTDTQYF. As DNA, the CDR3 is TGCAGCGTTGTAACGTCGGGACAGGGCACAGATACGCAGTATTTT.

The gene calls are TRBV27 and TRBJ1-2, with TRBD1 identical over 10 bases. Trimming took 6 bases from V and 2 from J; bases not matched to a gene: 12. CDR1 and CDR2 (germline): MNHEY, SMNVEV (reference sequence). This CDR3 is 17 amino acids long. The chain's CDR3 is CASSLRQGAGRNYGYTF. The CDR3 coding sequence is TGTGCCAGCAGCCTAAGACAGGGGGCGGGTAGGAACTATGGCTACACCTTC.

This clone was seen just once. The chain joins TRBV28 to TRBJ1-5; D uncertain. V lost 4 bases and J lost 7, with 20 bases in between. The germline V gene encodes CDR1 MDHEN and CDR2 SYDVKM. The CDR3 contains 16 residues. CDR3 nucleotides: TGTGCCAGCAGTTCCACGGGAGGATCGTTGTGGCAGCCCCAGCATTTT. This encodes CASSSTGGSLWQPQHF.

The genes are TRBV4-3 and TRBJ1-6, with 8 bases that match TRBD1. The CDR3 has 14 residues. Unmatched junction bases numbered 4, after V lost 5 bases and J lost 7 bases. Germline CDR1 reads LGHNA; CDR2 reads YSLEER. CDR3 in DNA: TGCGCCAGCAGCACCGGGACAGGAAATTCACCCCTCCACTTT. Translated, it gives CASSTGTGNSPLHF.

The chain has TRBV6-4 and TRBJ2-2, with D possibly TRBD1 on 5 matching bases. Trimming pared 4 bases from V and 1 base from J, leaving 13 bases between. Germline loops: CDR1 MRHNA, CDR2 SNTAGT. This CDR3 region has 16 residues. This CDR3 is CASSAEWGMNTGELFF. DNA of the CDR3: TGTGCCAGCAGTGCCGAATGGGGCATGAACACCGGGGAGCTGTTTTTT.

CDR3 DNA: TGCAGCGTTGTGTTAGCGGGGCCCAGCACAGATACGCAGTATTTT. Translation gives CSVVLAGPSTDTQYF. J is TRBJ2-3 and V is TRBV29-1; the match to TRBD2 covers 8 bases. V was clipped by 4 bases and J by 0 bases; unmatched bases: 6. The CDR3 spans 15 residues. Germline V gives CDR1 SQVTM, CDR2 ANQGSEA.

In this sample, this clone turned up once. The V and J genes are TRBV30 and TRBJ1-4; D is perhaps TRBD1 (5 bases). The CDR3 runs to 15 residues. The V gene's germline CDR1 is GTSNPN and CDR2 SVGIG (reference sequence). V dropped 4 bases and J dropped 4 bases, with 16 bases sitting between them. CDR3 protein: CAWIDKTDLNEKLFF. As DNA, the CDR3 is TGTGCCTGGATCGATAAGACAGACCTTAATGAAAAACTGTTTTTT.

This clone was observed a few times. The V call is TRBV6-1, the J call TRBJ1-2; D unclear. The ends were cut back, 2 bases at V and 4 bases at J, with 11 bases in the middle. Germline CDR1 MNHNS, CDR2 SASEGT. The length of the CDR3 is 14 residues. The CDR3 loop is CASSESFGSYGYTF. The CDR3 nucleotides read TGTGCCAGCAGTGAATCATTTGGGAGCTATGGCTACACCTTC.

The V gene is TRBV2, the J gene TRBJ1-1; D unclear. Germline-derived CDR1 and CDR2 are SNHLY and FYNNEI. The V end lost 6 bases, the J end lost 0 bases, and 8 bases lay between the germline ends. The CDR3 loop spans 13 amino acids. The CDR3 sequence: CASSLTLNTEAFF. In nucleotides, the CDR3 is TGTGCCAGCAGCTTGACACTGAACACTGAAGCTTTCTTT.

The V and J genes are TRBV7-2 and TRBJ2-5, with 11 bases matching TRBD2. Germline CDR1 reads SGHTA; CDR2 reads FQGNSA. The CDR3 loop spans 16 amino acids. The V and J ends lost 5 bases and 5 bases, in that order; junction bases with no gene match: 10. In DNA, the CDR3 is TGTGCCAGCAGCCCCCGGTTAGCGGGGGGGCTGGAGACCCAGTACTTC. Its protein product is CASSPRLAGGLETQYF.

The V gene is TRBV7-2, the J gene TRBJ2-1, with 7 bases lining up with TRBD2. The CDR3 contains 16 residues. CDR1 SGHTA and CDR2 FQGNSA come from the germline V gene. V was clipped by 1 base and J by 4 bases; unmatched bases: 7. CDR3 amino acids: CASSLEVASGYNEQFF. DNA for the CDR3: TGTGCCAGCAGCTTAGAAGTGGCTAGCGGATACAATGAGCAGTTCTTC.